The 28 T cell receptor beta chains in this list originate from one sample, sequenced in a study of blood T cell repertoires in COVID-19. Assay used: immunoSEQ multiplex PCR; TCRdb lists only in-frame clones, some missing. The table shows hundreds of thousands of clones, with around 87% occurring only once. Sequencing was performed on peripheral blood. The receptors derive from a woman aged 45-59 years with COVID-19, enrolled during active disease.

The chain carries TRBV5-4 and TRBJ1-6, with 7 bases fitting TRBD1. V shed 5 bases and J 6 bases; nucleotides not matched to a gene: 14. The germline V gene encodes CDR1 SGHNT and CDR2 YYREEE (reference sequence). The CDR3 is made up of 17 amino acids. The CDR3 here is CASRSQGPDRFNSPLHF. CDR3 in DNA: TGTGCCAGCAGGTCACAGGGGCCCGACCGATTTAATTCACCCCTCCACTTT. Supplemented by reference TRBV5-4 and TRBJ1-6, the full variable domain reads ETGVTQSPTHLIKTRGQQVTLRCSSQSGHNTVSWYQQALGQGPQFIFQYYREEENGRGNFPPRFSGLQFPNYSSELNVNALELDDSALYLCASRSQGPDRFNSPLHFGNGTRLTVT.

This rearrangement joins TRBV6-5 to TRBJ1-2; D is perhaps TRBD1 (5 bases). From germline, CDR1 is MNHEY and CDR2 SVGAGI. Trimming took 6 bases from V and 2 from J, leaving 13 bases between them. The CDR3 is made up of 14 amino acids. The CDR3 spells CASRARPGNYGYTF. In DNA form, the CDR3 reads TGTGCCAGCAGAGCCCGCCCAGGGAACTATGGCTACACCTTC.

This chain uses TRBV5-6 with TRBJ2-3, with 8 nucleotides matching TRBD2. Unmatched junction bases numbered 11, after V lost 2 bases and J lost 6 bases. CDR1 SGHDT and CDR2 YYEEEE come from the germline V gene. The CDR3 runs to 16 residues. CDR3 sequence: CASSFPGREVGDTQYF. For the CDR3, the DNA is TGTGCCAGCAGCTTCCCTGGGCGGGAGGTGGGGGATACGCAGTATTTT.

This clone appeared a few times. The gene calls are TRBV6-5 and TRBJ2-7; TRBD2 matches 8 bases. CDR1 is MNHEY, CDR2 SVGAGI, per germline. J lost 0 bases, V lost 8 bases, and 3 bases had no gene match. The CDR3 contains 13 residues. The CDR3 loop is CASQAGASYEQYF. The CDR3 nucleotides read TGTGCCAGCCAAGCGGGGGCCTCCTACGAGCAGTACTTC.

V and J are TRBV7-2 and TRBJ2-7, with a tentative D call TRBD1 (6 bases). Trimming left V 0 bases short and J 3 bases short, with 15 bases between. The germline V gene has CDR1 SGHTA and CDR2 FQGNSA. This CDR3 has 16 amino acids. The DNA of the CDR3 is TGTGCCAGCAGCTTAGCTGGGGGCGAGGGCGGCTACGAGCAGTACTTC. Protein: CASSLAGGEGGYEQYF. The variable domain in full, completed from reference TRBV7-2 and TRBJ2-7, reads GAGVSQSPSNKVTEKGKDVELRCDPISGHTALYWYRQSLGQGLEFLIYFQGNSAPDKSGLPSDRFSAERTGGSVSTLTIQRTQQEDSAVYLCASSLAGGEGGYEQYFGPGTRLTVT.

The CDR3 nucleotides read TGTGCCAGCAGCTTAATCAGGGGGCGAATAGCCTATGAAAAACTGTTTTTT. Residues: CASSLIRGRIAYEKLFF. The chain is built from TRBV7-9 and TRBJ1-4; 8 bases line up with TRBD1. The length of the CDR3 is 17 residues. Trimming removed 2 bases from V and 6 bases from J; junction bases left unmatched: 11. The germline V gene encodes CDR1 SEHNR and CDR2 FQNEAQ (reference sequence).

V is TRBV4-3 and J is TRBJ2-1, with 7 bases matching TRBD1. Germline-derived CDR1 and CDR2 are LGHNA and YSLEER. The J segment lost 2 bases and the V segment lost 4 bases, leaving 5 bases of the junction unmatched. CDR3 length: 15 residues. Written as DNA, the CDR3 is TGCGCCAGCAGCCTCTATCAGGGGGCCTACAATGAGCAGTTCTTC. It is translated as CASSLYQGAYNEQFF.

The rearrangement joins TRBV11-3 to TRBJ2-2; D is possibly TRBD2 (5 bases). V shed 7 bases and J shed 1 base, with 10 bases lying between them. CDR3 length equals 14 residues. Germline V lookup: CDR1 SGHNT, CDR2 YENEEA. The DNA of the CDR3 is TGTGCCAGCAAGAGGGCCGTGAACACCGGGGAGCTGTTTTTT. This encodes CASKRAVNTGELFF.

This chain connects TRBV6-4 to TRBJ1-2; the D is unclear. The CDR3 contains 13 residues. Trimming took 5 bases from V and 2 from J, leaving 9 bases between them. CDR1 MRHNA and CDR2 SNTAGT come from the germline V gene. The CDR3 DNA is TGTGCCAGCAGTTTCGGGAAGAACTATGGCTACACCTTC. It specifies CASSFGKNYGYTF.

V is TRBV14 and J is TRBJ2-3, with 7 bases lining up with TRBD2. Germline V gene data show CDR1 as SGHDN and CDR2 as FVKESK. The CDR3 runs to 16 residues. V shed 4 bases, J shed 1 base, and the junction held 8 bases outside the gene matches. The CDR3: CASSPLAALGTDTQYF. CDR3 nucleotides: TGTGCCAGCAGCCCCCTAGCGGCCCTCGGCACAGATACGCAGTATTTT.

Only one count was recorded for this clone. This chain joins TRBV19 and TRBJ2-7, with D possibly being TRBD2 (5 bases). Trimming shortened V by 3 bases and J by 3 bases, and 15 bases separated the two germline ends. Germline lookup yields CDR1 LNHDA and CDR2 SQIVND (reference sequence). The CDR3 totals 15 residues. The CDR3 coding sequence is TGTGCCAGTAGTATTCGGGCCGGGAACTACTACGAGCAGTACTTC. Encoded protein: CASSIRAGNYYEQYF.

The V call is TRBV6-1, the J call TRBJ1-6; 10 bases align to TRBD1. V gave up 0 bases and J gave up 7 bases; unmatched junction bases: 6. CDR3 length: 17 residues. CDR1 is MNHNS and CDR2 is SASEGT in the germline V gene. CDR3 loop: CASSEALDRGRNSPLHF. The CDR3 DNA reads as TGTGCCAGCAGTGAAGCGTTAGACAGGGGGCGGAATTCACCCCTCCACTTT.

CDR3 residues: CASSGDREVGEQFF. The DNA for the CDR3 is TGTGCCAGCAGTGGGGACAGGGAGGTTGGTGAGCAGTTCTTC. The chain recombines TRBV27 with TRBJ2-1; 9 bases are shared with TRBD1. Trimming removed 5 bases from V and 9 bases from J; junction bases left unmatched: 8. Germline CDR1 is MNHEY and CDR2 is SMNVEV (reference sequence). This CDR3 is built from 14 residues.

The rearrangement joins TRBV5-1 to TRBJ2-2; 13 bases line up with TRBD2. V gave up 4 bases and J gave up 7 bases; unmatched junction bases: 4. The CDR3 loop spans 15 amino acids. CDR1 and CDR2 (germline): SGHRS, YFSETQ. CDR3 loop: CASSRLAGGDGELFF. The CDR3 DNA sequence: TGCGCCAGCAGCCGACTAGCGGGAGGCGACGGGGAGCTGTTTTTT.

The CDR3 DNA sequence: TGTGCCAGCAGCTTAGAACTAGCGTCGGATACGCAGTATTTT. Protein sequence: CASSLELASDTQYF. V gene TRBV7-8 combines with J gene TRBJ2-3, with 7 nucleotides matching TRBD2. CDR1 SGHVS and CDR2 FQNEAQ come from the germline V gene. J lost 6 bases, V lost 1 base, and 4 bases had no gene match. The CDR3 is made up of 14 amino acids.

This clone has just one count. V gene TRBV7-2 combines with J gene TRBJ1-5; D is possibly TRBD1 (6 bases). The CDR3 has 15 amino acids. Germline CDR1 is SGHTA and CDR2 is FQGNSA. Trimming pared 1 base from V and 6 bases from J, leaving 13 bases between. The CDR3 nucleotides read TGTGCCAGCAGCTTAGAGCCAGGGGTAAGTCAGCCCCAGCATTTT. This sequence encodes CASSLEPGVSQPQHF.

V is TRBV6-4 and J is TRBJ1-2; 8 bases are a match to TRBD1. The length of the CDR3 is 17 residues. J was trimmed by 0 bases and V by 2 bases; bases with no gene match: 8. The germline V gene has CDR1 MRHNA and CDR2 SNTAGT. CDR3 nucleotide sequence: TGTGCCAGCAGTGACACTGGGACAGGACTAGCTAACTATGGCTACACCTTC. This encodes CASSDTGTGLANYGYTF.

The genes are TRBV5-6 and TRBJ2-7; the match to TRBD1 covers 12 bases. V lost 4 bases, J lost 2 bases, and 4 bases stayed unmatched. The CDR3 sequence is 15 residues long. Per the germline V gene, CDR1 is SGHDT and CDR2 is YYEEEE. This chain's CDR3 is CASSDRDRGPYEQYF. CDR3 in DNA: TGTGCCAGCAGCGACCGGGACAGGGGGCCCTACGAGCAGTACTTC.

In its sample, this clone was seen a few times. The gene calls are TRBV7-9 and TRBJ1-1, with unresolved D. V gave up 4 bases and J gave up 7 bases, with 10 bases separating them. Germline V CDR1 and CDR2: SEHNR, FQNEAQ (reference sequence). The CDR3 covers 12 residues. CDR3 sequence: CASSSGRDEAFF. The CDR3 DNA sequence: TGTGCCAGCAGCTCTGGACGGGATGAAGCTTTCTTT.

This clone was counted only a few times. The chain couples TRBV5-4 to TRBJ2-5; 7 nucleotides agree with TRBD1. The ends lost 5 bases at V and 5 bases at J; junction bases unmatched: 9. Looked up from germline, CDR1 is SGHNT and CDR2 is YYREEE (reference sequence). The CDR3 consists of 14 residues. In DNA, the CDR3 is TGTGCCAGCAGTCTTAGGACAGGCTCGGAGACCCAGTACTTC. It is translated as CASSLRTGSETQYF.

This sequence joins TRBV5-6 and TRBJ1-1; tentative D call: TRBD1 (5 bases). Germline V gives CDR1 SGHDT, CDR2 YYEEEE. Trimming pared 3 bases from V and 11 bases from J, leaving 14 bases between. This CDR3 has 12 residues. CDR3 bases: TGTGCCAGCAGCTCTGGGAGGACAATCGCTTTCTTT. Its translation is CASSSGRTIAFF.

The V call is TRBV9, the J call TRBJ2-1, with 7 nucleotides matching TRBD2. The CDR3 extends over 16 amino acids. From germline, CDR1 is SGDLS and CDR2 YYNGEE. Losses at the gene ends were 0 bases for V and 7 bases for J; bases not matched to a gene: 10. This CDR3 is CASSVGRGGPGNEQFF. The CDR3 nucleotides read TGTGCCAGCAGCGTAGGGAGGGGAGGGCCAGGAAATGAGCAGTTCTTC.

The chain employs TRBV10-2 and TRBJ2-1; 9 bases line up with TRBD2. Germline CDR1 and CDR2: WSHSY and SAAADI. V lost 11 bases, J lost 1 base, and 3 bases stayed unmatched. The CDR3 extends over 13 amino acids. For the CDR3, the DNA is TGCGCCTGCGGGAGGGCATCCTACAATGAGCAGTTCTTC. It specifies CACGRASYNEQFF.

The rearrangement links TRBV29-1 to TRBJ2-7, with 8 bases that match TRBD1. Trimming cost V 3 bases and J 0 bases; bases outside gene matches: 1. CDR3 length: 13 residues. Germline V gene sequence: CDR1 SQVTM, CDR2 ANQGSEA. CDR3 in DNA: TGCAGCGTTGAGGGACAGGACTCCTACGAGCAGTACTTC. It codes for CSVEGQDSYEQYF.

This clone was detected a few times. V gene TRBV5-4 combines with J gene TRBJ1-1; no firm D call. The V end was cut by 4 bases, the J end by 2 bases, with 15 bases between. The CDR3 length is 15 residues. Germline V CDR1 and CDR2: SGHNT, YYREEE (reference sequence). CDR3 protein: CASSQAGGANTEAFF. CDR3 bases: TGTGCCAGCAGCCAGGCGGGAGGAGCCAACACTGAAGCTTTCTTT.

V is TRBV3-1 (or the pseudogene TRBV3-2) and J is TRBJ2-5; D not certain. CDR1 and CDR2 (germline): LGHDT, YNNKEL (reference sequence). V was trimmed by 4 bases and J by 4 bases, leaving 13 bases between them. The CDR3 is 14 residues long. The CDR3 DNA is TGTGCCAGCAGCCCCCGTTTGTCCCGAGAGACCCAGTACTTC. Its translation: CASSPRLSRETQYF.

This chain connects TRBV10-3 to TRBJ2-1; D gene uncertain. The CDR3 runs to 14 residues. From germline, CDR1 is ENHRY and CDR2 SYGVKD. V lost 3 bases to trimming and J lost 6 bases, with 12 bases between them. The CDR3 DNA reads as TGTGCCATCAGTGAAACGAACTACGCCAATGAGCAGTTCTTC. Its protein product is CAISETNYANEQFF.

The chain recombines TRBV5-4 with TRBJ1-2, with D possibly matching TRBD1 (6 bases). The CDR3 is 15 amino acids. Germline V gene data show CDR1 as SGHNT and CDR2 as YYREEE (reference sequence). Deletions cut 0 bases from V and 2 bases from J, with 11 bases between. The CDR3 spells CASSLAGGQNYGYTF. The DNA of the CDR3 is TGTGCCAGCAGCTTGGCCGGGGGGCAAAACTATGGCTACACCTTC.